The 9 T cell receptor beta chains below all came from one sample that was sequenced in a study of blood T cell repertoires in COVID-19. TCRdb's table, derived via immunoSEQ multiplex PCR, lists solely in-frame clones and lacks some. This table has about 190,000 clones, more than 85% appearing once. Sequencing used peripheral blood. These receptors all come from a man aged 25-45 years with acute or convalescent COVID-19.

This chain joins TRBV6-5 and TRBJ1-4, with D possibly TRBD1 on 6 matching bases. Deletions cut 5 bases from V and 8 bases from J, with 15 bases between. The germline gives CDR1 MNHEY, CDR2 SVGAGI. This CDR3 has 14 amino acids. The CDR3, as DNA: TGTGCCAGCAGTCTAAAAGGGGGTTTCGAAAAACTGTTTTTT. Its protein is CASSLKGGFEKLFF.

CDR3 region: CASSGDSYNEQFF. CDR3 nucleotides: TGTGCCAGCAGCGGGGACAGCTACAATGAGCAGTTCTTC. V and J are TRBV12-3 or TRBV12-4 and TRBJ2-1; 7 nucleotides match TRBD1. This CDR3 spans 13 amino acids. V was clipped by 6 bases and J by 3 bases; unmatched bases: 2.

This chain joins TRBV6-5 and TRBJ1-2; possibly TRBD1 for D (6 bases). There are 15 residues in the CDR3. CDR1 MNHEY and CDR2 SVGAGI come from the germline V gene. V was cut by 5 bases and J by 4 bases, with 17 bases left in between. The CDR3 coding sequence is TGTGCCAGCAGTACATCTACAGGGAACGGCTATGGCTACACCTTC. Residues: CASSTSTGNGYGYTF.

The genes are TRBV6-6 and TRBJ2-3; maybe TRBD1 (5 bases). The length of the CDR3 is 15 residues. CDR1 and CDR2 from the germline V gene are MNHNY and SVGAGI (reference sequence). With 4 bases removed from V and 3 bases from J, the gap between germline ends came to 14 bases. The CDR3, as DNA: TGTGCCAGCAGTTCCCAGGGTGCGGAGACAGATACGCAGTATTTT. Protein product: CASSSQGAETDTQYF.

The chain's CDR3 is CASSVYNRQDPDTQYF. The CDR3 DNA reads TGTGCCAGCAGTGTATACAACAGACAGGACCCAGATACGCAGTATTTT. V gene TRBV28 combines with J gene TRBJ2-3, with D possibly TRBD1 on 6 matching bases. The CDR3 spans 16 residues. Germline assignment: CDR1 MDHEN and CDR2 SYDVKM. Trimming left V 5 bases short and J 4 bases short, with 19 bases between. The whole variable domain, filled in from reference TRBV28 and TRBJ2-3, reads DVKVTQSSRYLVKRTGEKVFLECVQDMDHENMFWYRQDPGLGLRLIYFSYDVKMKEKGDIPEGYSVSREKKERFSLILESASTNQTSMYLCASSVYNRQDPDTQYFGPGTRLTVL.

The genes are TRBV20-1 and TRBJ1-3; D unresolved. Germline V gene data show CDR1 as DFQATT and CDR2 as SNEGSKA (reference sequence). The CDR3 sequence is 13 residues long. Trimming left V 3 bases short and J 7 bases short, with 13 bases between. The CDR3 spells CSASQRNTNTIYF. The CDR3 nucleotides are TGCAGTGCTAGTCAGCGCAATACGAACACCATATATTTT.

The chain couples TRBV19 to TRBJ2-1; the match to TRBD2 covers 7 bases. This CDR3 has 13 residues. Germline V CDR1 and CDR2: LNHDA, SQIVND (reference sequence). J lost 3 bases, V lost 6 bases, and 2 bases had no gene match. The CDR3 loop is CASRAGVYNEQFF. The DNA of the CDR3 is TGTGCCAGTAGGGCGGGAGTCTACAATGAGCAGTTCTTC.

This clone was detected many times. This rearrangement joins TRBV5-1 to TRBJ1-4; perhaps TRBD1 as D (5 bases). Trimming shortened V by 0 bases and J by 2 bases, and 8 bases separated the two germline ends. Germline loops: CDR1 SGHRS, CDR2 YFSETQ. The CDR3 is 15 residues long. The CDR3 here is CASSLEGRTNEKLFF. CDR3 nucleotides: TGCGCCAGCAGCTTGGAGGGGAGGACTAATGAAAAACTGTTTTTT.

The genes are TRBV10-2 and TRBJ2-1; D remains ambiguous. The germline V and J ends were trimmed by 2 bases and 4 bases, with 9 bases remaining between them. CDR3 length equals 14 residues. In germline, CDR1 is WSHSY, CDR2 SAAADI. The CDR3 spells CASSEAEIYNEQFF. The DNA of the CDR3 is TGCGCCAGCAGTGAGGCCGAGATATACAATGAGCAGTTCTTC.